The 11 T cell receptor beta chains below come from one sample, sequenced in a study of memory CD4+ T cells and cytomegalovirus serostatus. Single viable CD3+CD4+CD8-CD45RO+ cells were sorted as the memory CD4+ T cells. TCRdb's copy holds only in-frame clones and misses some; the assay was immunoSEQ multiplex PCR. This table has about 80,000 clones, 75% to 90% appearing once. The material sequenced was memory CD4+ T cells from blood. The origin of the receptors is an adult in good health and CMV-seronegative.

The CDR3 loop is CASSLTGYEQYF. CDR3 DNA sequence: TGTGCCAGCAGTCTGACAGGGTACGAGCAGTACTTC. The V gene is TRBV28, the J gene TRBJ2-5; 7 nucleotides align to TRBD1. Near its end, the DNA agrees better with TRBJ2-7, so the J call may be wrong. This CDR3 spans 12 amino acids. Germline-derived CDR1 and CDR2 are MDHEN and SYDVKM.

The chain employs TRBV5-6 and TRBJ1-2; 9 bases line up with TRBD1. Germline V gives CDR1 SGHDT, CDR2 YYEEEE. The CDR3 sequence is 13 residues long. V was clipped by 4 bases and J by 10 bases; unmatched bases: 8. The CDR3 protein is CASSPRDRDVYTF. The CDR3 DNA is TGTGCCAGCAGCCCCCGGGACAGGGATGTCTACACCTTC.

The rearrangement joins TRBV19 to TRBJ1-1; 7 bases line up with TRBD1. The junction had 6 bases not matched to a gene; V was cut back by 5 bases and J by 9 bases. The CDR3 is 12 amino acids. CDR1 and CDR2 (germline): LNHDA, SQIVND (reference sequence). The CDR3 loop reads CASSVRQGKAFF. CDR3 coding DNA: TGTGCCAGTAGTGTTAGACAGGGAAAAGCTTTCTTT.

The chain uses TRBV6-1 and TRBJ1-3; TRBD1 is a possible D gene (5 bases). Germline V lookup: CDR1 MNHNS, CDR2 SASEGT. The CDR3 extends over 20 amino acids. Trimming pared 4 bases from V and 3 bases from J, leaving 28 bases between. The CDR3 here is CASSGTRRVAGLKDGNTIYF. The CDR3 nucleotides are TGTGCCAGCAGTGGGACAAGAAGGGTCGCCGGGCTAAAAGATGGAAACACCATATATTTT.

The chain recombines TRBV6-6 with TRBJ1-2; D gene ambiguous. This CDR3 contains 16 residues. The germline gives CDR1 MNHNY, CDR2 SVGAGI (reference sequence). Trimming took off 6 bases at V and 2 bases at J, with 19 bases between the two ends. CDR3: CASSRTDRGRNYGYTF. Here the CDR3 DNA reads TGTGCCAGCAGCCGCACTGACCGCGGTCGGAACTATGGCTACACCTTC.

V usage is TRBV19 and J usage is TRBJ2-3, with D possibly being TRBD1 (6 bases). V lost 4 bases, J lost 4 bases, and 15 bases lay in between. The CDR3 spans 15 residues. Germline lookup yields CDR1 LNHDA and CDR2 SQIVND (reference sequence). The CDR3 sequence is CASSNILGGSDTQYF. The CDR3 region has the DNA TGTGCCAGTAGTAATATCCTAGGGGGATCAGATACGCAGTATTTT.

The rearrangement links TRBV7-2 to TRBJ2-1; 9 nucleotides agree with TRBD1. V lost 5 bases to trimming and J lost 7 bases; unmatched junction nucleotides: 9. CDR1 is SGHTA and CDR2 is FQGNSA in the germline V gene. This CDR3 region has 15 residues. CDR3 nucleotide sequence: TGTGCCAGCAGCCAAGCGGGACAGGGAGGGAATGAGCAGTTCTTC. Protein sequence: CASSQAGQGGNEQFF.

On this clone itself: One end of the junction varies from germline; a read error may be responsible. The chain has TRBV6-1 and TRBJ1-5; D call uncertain. The germline gives CDR1 MNHNS, CDR2 SASEGT. This CDR3 spans 16 amino acids. The CDR3 reads CAISDPRSPTNQPQHF. The CDR3, as DNA: TGTGCCATCAGTGATCCGCGGTCTCCAACCAATCAGCCCCAGCATTTT.

This clone has just a few counts. This chain uses TRBV7-2 with TRBJ1-5; tentative D call: TRBD1 (6 bases). Germline V gives CDR1 SGHTA, CDR2 FQGNSA. The CDR3 is 15 residues long. Trimming removed 4 bases at V and 2 bases at J, with 12 bases between. CDR3 sequence reads: CASSSQGSGNQPQHF. CDR3 in DNA: TGTGCCAGCAGCTCACAGGGAAGCGGCAATCAGCCCCAGCATTTT.

This chain joins TRBV29-1 and TRBJ2-3; 12 bases match TRBD2. CDR1 is SQVTM and CDR2 is ANQGSEA in the germline V gene. This CDR3 is 18 amino acids long. V trimming: 0 bases; J trimming: 7 bases; junction bases outside the gene matches: 14. CDR3 DNA: TGCAGCGTTGAAGACTATGGACCGACTAGCGGGGGCCCGAATACGCAGTATTTT. Protein sequence: CSVEDYGPTSGGPNTQYF.

The chain links TRBV6-1 to TRBJ2-7; 10 bases align to TRBD1. Germline V gives CDR1 MNHNS, CDR2 SASEGT. The CDR3 runs 15 residues. After removal of 5 bases from V and 7 bases from J, the junction contained 11 bases not matched to a gene. CDR3 residues: CASSTPTGGPSEQYF. The CDR3 DNA sequence: TGTGCCAGCAGTACCCCGACAGGGGGCCCTTCTGAGCAGTACTTC.